The rows below give T cell receptor beta chains drawn from one sample of a study of T cell responses to AZD1222 COVID-19 vaccine. Profiled with immunoSEQ multiplex PCR; TCRdb holds only in-frame clones, not every one. The sample holds about 120,000 clones, roughly four fifths seen once. The sequenced sample was peripheral blood, obtained on day 0 of AZD1222 vaccination. These receptors all come from an adult in good health. CDR3s include the opening cysteine and the closing phenylalanine or tryptophan. D genes are given only for firm matches. Expanded clones are given a class, and other clones once, few, many or no size at all.

size	V	D	J	CDR3	DNA
NA	TRBV19	NA	TRBJ1-1	CASSIVGSKNTEAFF	TGTGCCAGTAGTATAGTTGGCAGCAAGAACACTGAAGCTTTCTTT
NA	TRBV7-2	NA	TRBJ1-2	CASSSTDGGYTF	TGTGCCAGCAGCTCCACGGATGGTGGCTACACCTTC
NA	TRBV7-2	TRBD1	TRBJ1-5	CASSLASQGGQPQHF	TGTGCCAGCAGCTTAGCGTCACAGGGGGGTCAGCCCCAGCATTTT
NA	TRBV18	NA	TRBJ2-1	CASSPRTTYNEQFF	TGTGCCAGCTCACCCCGGACAACCTACAATGAGCAGTTCTTC
NA	TRBV5-6	NA	TRBJ2-7	CASSLVSRPGLKQYF	TGTGCCAGCAGCTTGGTTTCTAGACCCGGCTTAAAGCAGTACTTC
NA	TRBV7-3	NA	TRBJ2-7	CASSFLFGREQYF	TGTGCCAGCAGCTTTTTGTTTGGAAGGGAGCAGTACTTC
NA	TRBV9	NA	TRBJ2-3	CASSVALQSTDTQYF	TGTGCCAGCAGCGTAGCCTTGCAATCCACAGATACGCAGTATTTT
NA	TRBV19	NA	TRBJ2-7	CASSATSSSYEQYF	TGTGCCAGTTCGGCCACTTCCAGCTCCTACGAGCAGTACTTC
NA	TRBV7-9	NA	TRBJ1-3	CASSAAFSGNTIYF	TGTGCCAGCAGCGCCGCTTTCTCTGGAAACACCATATATTTT
NA	TRBV5-5	NA	TRBJ1-5	CASSPGRSNPSNQPQHF	TGTGCCAGCAGTCCGGGACGCTCGAACCCTAGCAATCAGCCCCAGCATTTT
NA	TRBV4-1	TRBD1	TRBJ2-5	CASSQDPGQGSETQYF	TGCGCCAGCAGCCAAGATCCGGGACAGGGGTCAGAGACCCAGTACTTC
NA	TRBV6-5	NA	TRBJ2-3	CASRTRSGMADTQYF	TGTGCCAGCAGAACTAGGAGTGGGATGGCAGATACGCAGTATTTT
NA	TRBV3-1/TRBV3-2	NA	TRBJ2-5	CASSQDGKTQYF	TGTGCCAGCAGCCAAGACGGGAAGACCCAGTACTTC
few	TRBV6-2/TRBV6-3	NA	TRBJ1-2	CASSEDSLNLYGYTF	TGTGCCAGCAGCGAGGACAGTCTTAACCTCTATGGCTACACCTTC
NA	TRBV5-4	NA	TRBJ2-3	CASSPTGVPTDTQYF	TGTGCCAGCAGCCCGACGGGGGTCCCCACAGATACGCAGTATTTT
NA	TRBV18	TRBD1	TRBJ1-5	CASSPPGQGNQPQHF	TGTGCCAGCTCACCACCCGGACAGGGTAATCAGCCCCAGCATTTT
NA	TRBV6-2/TRBV6-3	NA	TRBJ2-2	CASSKTGYTGELFF	TGTGCCAGCAGCAAAACAGGGTACACCGGGGAGCTGTTTTTT
NA	TRBV7-8	NA	TRBJ2-1	CASSQQNRGASYNEQFF	TGTGCCAGCAGCCAACAAAATCGGGGGGCGTCATACAATGAGCAGTTCTTC
NA	TRBV5-4	TRBD1	TRBJ1-1	CASSPKTTGTGSEAFF	TGTGCCAGCAGCCCGAAAACGACAGGGACAGGGTCTGAAGCTTTCTTT
NA	TRBV27	TRBD1	TRBJ2-7	CASSLKTISGTGLSYEQYF	TGTGCCAGCAGTTTAAAGACTATTTCCGGGACAGGGCTTTCCTACGAGCAGTACTTC
NA	TRBV2	TRBD1	TRBJ1-2	CASRGRQGGGYTF	TGTGCCAGCAGGGGAAGACAGGGTGGCGGCTACACCTTC
NA	TRBV2	NA	TRBJ1-1	CASSENRIGIGTEAFF	TGTGCCAGCAGTGAGAATAGGATAGGTATTGGGACTGAAGCTTTCTTT
once	TRBV4-1	TRBD1	TRBJ1-2	CASSQRTSGTGVYGYTF	TGCGCCAGCAGCCAACGAACCTCCGGGACAGGGGTATATGGCTACACCTTC
NA	TRBV5-1	TRBD2	TRBJ2-3	CASSQGLAERTDTQYF	TGCGCCAGCAGCCAGGGACTAGCGGAGCGCACAGATACGCAGTATTTT
NA	TRBV6-2/TRBV6-3	TRBD2	TRBJ2-4	CASSYKLAGVIGAKNIQYF	TGTGCCAGCAGTTACAAGCTAGCGGGAGTCATTGGGGCCAAAAACATTCAGTACTTC
NA	TRBV6-2/TRBV6-3	TRBD2	TRBJ2-1	CASSPGTSGSRGEQFF	TGTGCCAGCAGCCCCGGGACTAGCGGGAGTCGCGGTGAGCAGTTCTTC
once	TRBV25-1	NA	TRBJ2-7	CASSETGHEQYF	TGTGCCAGCAGTGAAACAGGGCACGAGCAGTACTTC
NA	TRBV19	TRBD1	TRBJ1-6	CASSNPTRDRGIHSPLHF	TGTGCCAGTAGTAACCCAACCCGGGACAGGGGCATTCATTCACCCCTCCACTTT
NA	TRBV6-2/TRBV6-3	NA	TRBJ1-3	CASSSGGPGNTIYF	TGTGCCAGCAGTTCCGGTGGGCCTGGAAACACCATATATTTT
once	TRBV7-2	NA	TRBJ1-2	CASSSGFNYGYTF	TGTGCCAGCAGCTCGGGTTTTAACTATGGCTACACCTTC
few	TRBV3-1/TRBV3-2	TRBD1	TRBJ1-1	CASSARQGANTEAFF	TGTGCCAGCAGCGCGAGACAGGGGGCGAACACTGAAGCTTTCTTT
NA	TRBV6-5	NA	TRBJ1-2	CASSSTSPASGYTF	TGTGCCAGCAGTTCCACTAGTCCGGCCTCTGGCTACACCTTC
once	TRBV2	NA	TRBJ1-2	CASSEQAVNYGYTF	TGTGCCAGCAGTGAACAGGCGGTAAACTATGGCTACACCTTC
NA	TRBV6-5	NA	TRBJ2-2	CASSYSGGANTGELFF	TGTGCCAGCAGTTACTCGGGGGGCGCGAACACCGGGGAGCTGTTTTTT
NA	TRBV18	NA	TRBJ1-4	CASSPLPTNEKLFF	TGTGCCAGCTCACCTCTACCAACTAATGAAAAACTGTTTTTT
once	TRBV2	NA	TRBJ2-2	CASSPQLSAGELFF	TGTGCCAGCAGTCCCCAACTGAGCGCCGGGGAGCTGTTTTTT
few	TRBV7-3	TRBD2	TRBJ2-1	CASSFSSGRGNEQFF	TGTGCCAGCAGTTTTTCTAGCGGGCGGGGAAATGAGCAGTTCTTC
NA	TRBV21-1	NA	TRBJ2-3	CASSSREGGTDTQYF	TGTGCCAGCAGCTCCAGGGAAGGAGGCACAGATACGCAGTATTTT
NA	TRBV28	NA	TRBJ1-5	CASSNARPQHF	TGTGCCAGCAGTAACGCCCGGCCCCAGCATTTT
few	TRBV6-6	NA	TRBJ2-1	CASSYEDRSYNEQFF	TGTGCCAGCAGTTACGAGGATCGCTCCTACAATGAGCAGTTCTTC
NA	TRBV2	TRBD1	TRBJ1-1	CASLGQDDEAFF	TGTGCCAGCCTGGGACAGGATGATGAAGCTTTCTTT
NA	TRBV30	NA	TRBJ1-3	CAWSVLRLSGNTIYF	TGTGCCTGGAGCGTATTACGGCTCTCTGGAAACACCATATATTTT
NA	TRBV19	NA	TRBJ2-6	CASSASAYGRYSGANVLTF	TGTGCCAGTAGTGCCTCCGCATACGGACGGTACTCTGGGGCCAACGTCCTGACTTTC
NA	TRBV19	TRBD1	TRBJ1-5	CASSSHDRGRNQPQHF	TGTGCCAGTAGTAGTCATGACAGGGGGCGCAATCAGCCCCAGCATTTT
medium-sized	TRBV19	TRBD1	TRBJ1-5	CASSPTGPYSNQPQHF	TGTGCCAGTAGTCCGACAGGGCCTTATAGCAATCAGCCCCAGCATTTT